This T cell receptor beta chain was observed in a study of cytomegalovirus exposure and HLA in healthy donors. The CDR3 is made up of 16 amino acids. The V gene end was trimmed by 6 bases and the J gene end by 4 bases; junction bases not matched to a gene: 10. Germline loops: CDR1 MNHNY, CDR2 SVGAGI (reference sequence). A few counts support this clone. TCRdb keeps only in-frame clones here, not all; method: immunoSEQ multiplex PCR. The table lists 150,000 to 200,000 clones, roughly 88% of them singletons, with about 1.6% in the top ten. What was sequenced was PBMCs. The clonotype originates from a young woman in good health and CMV-seronegative. The chain carries TRBV6-6 and TRBJ2-3; 10 nucleotides line up with TRBD1. In nucleotides, the CDR3 is TGTGCCAGCAGCCGCATCCCGGGACAGGGGTCAGATACGCAGTATTTT. Encoded protein: CASSRIPGQGSDTQYF.